This T cell receptor (beta chain) was obtained from a study of blood T cell repertoires in COVID-19. Enrolment of Seattle patients took place during active infection, and they were followed longitudinally. The authors' processing: Estimation of nucleated cell counts was performed using reference gene primer amplification. Assay: immunoSEQ multiplex PCR; the TCRdb copy retains only in-frame clones and omits some. V and J calls and clone size are given by that table; D and trimming were obtained from the DNA. The sample lists roughly 300,000 clones, roughly 89% occurring once. V lost 3 bases to trimming and J lost 3 bases; unmatched junction nucleotides: 1. The CDR3 is made up of 13 amino acids. Germline V gene sequence: CDR1 SGHVS, CDR2 FNYEAQ.

The rearrangement joins TRBV7-6 to TRBJ1-1; 7 bases are shared with TRBD1. This TCR was sampled from a woman in her 30s with COVID-19, enrolled during active disease. The sequencing input was peripheral blood. The CDR3: CASSFDRDTEAFF. The CDR3 DNA reads TGTGCCAGCAGCTTCGACAGGGACACTGAAGCTTTCTTT.